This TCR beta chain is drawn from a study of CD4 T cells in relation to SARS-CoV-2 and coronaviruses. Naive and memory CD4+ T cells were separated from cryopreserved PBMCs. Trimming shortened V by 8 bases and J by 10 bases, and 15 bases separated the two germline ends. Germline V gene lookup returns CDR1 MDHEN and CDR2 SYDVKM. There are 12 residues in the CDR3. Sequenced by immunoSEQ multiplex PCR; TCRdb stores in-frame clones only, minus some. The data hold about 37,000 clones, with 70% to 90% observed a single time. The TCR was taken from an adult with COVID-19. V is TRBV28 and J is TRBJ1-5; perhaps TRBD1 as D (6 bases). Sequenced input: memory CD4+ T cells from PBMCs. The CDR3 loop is CASGQSYSPQHF. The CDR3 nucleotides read TGTGCCAGCGGACAGTCTTATTCCCCCCAGCATTTT.